These 10 T cell receptor beta chains came from one sample sequenced in a study of T-cell reconstitution after alpha-beta-depleted transplantation in children (dated by TCRdb to between 2015 and 2016). Preparation of the library involved PCR. The instrument was an Illumina HiSeq 2500. TCR library preparation used molecular barcoding, with unique molecular identifiers applied to normalize quantification of the TCRbeta repertoire. TCRdb reanalyzed the raw reads on its own, using fastp at Q25 for trimming and MiXCR for clone calling, and kept in-frame beta chains. Merged by CDR3 protein, the rows form single entries marked with the most common genes and DNA. A total of fewer than 550,000 distinct CDR3 sequences appear in this sample, around 10% of them only once. The ten largest clones add up to around 15% of the sample. The sample's treatment or condition label is to be understood as: allogeneic hematopoietic cell transplantation with graft depleted of TCRalphabeta T cells and CD19 B cells.

The sequencing here drew on PBMCs, mostly from graft donor cells, taken 180 days after TCRalphabeta/CD19-depleted stem cell transplant. These receptor sequences come from a female patient aged 2-9 years who had a stem cell transplant for aplastic anemia, so the T cells may come from the graft donor.

There are a few counts of this clonotype. The V and J genes are TRBV29-1 and TRBJ2-3; 8 positions agree with TRBD2. This CDR3 comprises 15 residues. CDR1 SQVTM and CDR2 ANQGSEA come from the germline V gene. J lost 0 bases, V lost 6 bases, and 8 bases had no gene match. The CDR3 nucleotides are TGCAGCGTCCTCACTAGCGGAACTAGCACAGATACGCAGTATTTT. Translated: CSVLTSGTSTDTQYF.

This clonotype was counted a few times. The rearrangement joins TRBV5-5 to TRBJ1-4; a weak D match, TRBD1 (6 bases). The CDR3 runs 16 residues. V lost 6 bases, J lost 7 bases, and 22 bases lay in between. Looked up from germline, CDR1 is SGHKS and CDR2 is YYEKEE (reference sequence). DNA of the CDR3: TGTGCCAGCAATCTGGGGATGGGGGCGAGCGGTGAAAAACTGTTTTTT. Encoded protein: CASNLGMGASGEKLFF.

This clonotype was observed at least ten times. The CDR3 nucleotides read TGTGCCAGCAGCCCAATGGTAGGAGGCTCCGAGCAGTACTTC. Its protein product is CASSPMVGGSEQYF. The chain recombines TRBV6-1 with TRBJ2-7, with D tentatively TRBD2 (5 bases). The CDR3 has 14 amino acids. The ends were cut back, 6 bases at V and 6 bases at J, with 18 bases in the middle. Per germline, CDR1 MNHNS and CDR2 SASEGT.

The gene calls are TRBV12-3 or TRBV12-4 and TRBJ2-2; the match to TRBD2 covers 7 bases. The CDR3 covers 15 residues. Losses at the gene ends were 7 bases for V and 5 bases for J; bases not matched to a gene: 10. This CDR3 is CASTAAYGGTGELFF. The CDR3 DNA follows: TGTGCCAGCACCGCGGCATACGGGGGGACCGGGGAGCTGTTTTTT.

This chain uses TRBV7-9 with TRBJ1-1, with D hard to call. The CDR3 has 11 residues. Germline CDR1 and CDR2: SEHNR and FQNEAQ (reference sequence). V lost 2 bases and J lost 6, with 4 bases in between. This chain's CDR3 is CASSLNSEAFF. The CDR3 DNA reads as TGTGCCAGCAGCTTAAACTCTGAAGCTTTCTTT.

This clonotype has ten or more counts. This rearrangement joins TRBV7-2 to TRBJ1-2; D is possibly TRBD1 (5 bases). CDR1 and CDR2 (germline): SGHTA, FQGNSA. Trimming took off 4 bases at V and 8 bases at J, with 20 bases between the two ends. There are 15 residues in the CDR3. For the CDR3, the DNA is TGTGCCAGCAGCTCCTCAGGGCCCCCGGAGGACGGCTACACCTTC. Its translation is CASSSSGPPEDGYTF.

With regard to this clonotype: At one end, the junction sequence differs from germline, possibly due to a read error. V and J are TRBV29-1 and TRBJ2-5, with 8 positions matching TRBD2. From germline, CDR1 is SQVTM and CDR2 ANQGSEA. This CDR3 region has 17 residues. CDR3 sequence: CSDEVAWKRELFGTQYF. Here the CDR3 DNA reads TGCAGCGATGAAGTTGCCTGGAAGCGGGAGCTCTTTGGGACCCAGTACTTC. Full variable domain (missing parts from reference TRBV29-1 and TRBJ2-5): SAVISQKPSRDICQRGTSLTIQCQVDSQVTMMFWYRQQPGQSLTLIATANQGSEATYESGFVIDKFPISRPNLTFSTLTVSNMSPEDSSIYLCSDEVAWKRELFGTQYFGPGTRLLVL.

This clonotype was recorded many times. The chain carries TRBV15 and TRBJ2-7, with D perhaps matching TRBD2 (5 bases). This CDR3 region has 14 residues. Germline V gives CDR1 LNHNV, CDR2 YYDKDF (reference sequence). The ends were cut back, 3 bases at V and 6 bases at J, with 15 bases in the middle. CDR3 protein: CATSRARVRTEQYF. CDR3 sequence (DNA): TGTGCCACCAGCAGGGCGCGGGTGAGAACCGAGCAGTACTTC.

V and J are TRBV5-4 and TRBJ2-5; 7 bases agree with TRBD1. The CDR3 covers 13 residues. Germline V lookup: CDR1 SGHNT, CDR2 YYREEE (reference sequence). With 5 bases clipped from V and 3 bases from J, the junction kept 4 bases outside the gene matches. Written as DNA, the CDR3 is TGTGCCAGCAGGGAAGGGACAGAAGAGACCCAGTACTTC. Protein product: CASREGTEETQYF.

This clonotype has at least ten counts. The chain recombines TRBV5-1 with TRBJ2-2, with TRBD2 matching over 7 bases. The CDR3 consists of 17 residues. The ends lost 0 bases at V and 0 bases at J; junction bases unmatched: 5. CDR1 is SGHRS, CDR2 YFSETQ, per germline. For the CDR3, the DNA is TGCGCCAGCAGCTTGGCCGGCGGGAGAGCGAACACCGGGGAGCTGTTTTTT. Protein sequence: CASSLAGGRANTGELFF. The full variable domain, in which reference TRBV5-1 and TRBJ2-2 provide the parts outside the CDR3, is KAGVTQTPRYLIKTRGQQVTLSCSPISGHRSVSWYQQTPGQGLQFLFEYFSETQRNKGNFPGRFSGRQFSNSRSEMNVSTLELGDSALYLCASSLAGGRANTGELFFGEGSRLTVL.